Reported below is one T cell receptor (beta chain). Trimming took off 5 bases at V and 5 bases at J, with 12 bases between the two ends. The germline V gene has CDR1 SGHTA and CDR2 FQGNSA. This CDR3 is built from 13 residues. This sample was taken from a study of shared clonotypes between healthy human individuals. The repertoire was sequenced with immunoSEQ multiplex PCR; TCRdb's copy has only in-frame clones and lacks some. The sample lists some 2,000,000 clones; approximately 96% were seen once. The sequence was obtained from a man in his late teens or twenties in good health. This chain uses TRBV7-2 with TRBJ1-1; D may be TRBD1 (5 bases). The sample comprised naive CD4+ T cells sorted from blood. Subset here: CD45RA+ positively selected. CDR3 bases: TGTGCCAGCAGCGCCGTGGGGGGGACTGAAGCTTTCTTT. It translates to CASSAVGGTEAFF.